This note documents a single TCR beta chain sequence. V dropped 1 base and J dropped 6 bases, with 18 bases sitting between them. Germline V lookup: CDR1 ENHRY, CDR2 SYGVKD. The CDR3 runs 17 residues. The sample comes from a study of blood T cell repertoires in COVID-19. The protocol was immunoSEQ multiplex PCR, while the TCRdb copy is restricted to in-frame clones and leaves out a portion. The table shows fewer than 350,000 clones, with about 86% occurring only once. J is TRBJ2-2 and V is TRBV10-3; TRBD2 might be the D (6 bases). The sequence came from a woman in her sixties with active or convalescent COVID-19. Material for sequencing was peripheral blood. The CDR3 coding sequence is TGTGCCATCAGTGAGTGGAGTAGGAGGGAGAGGGCCGGGGAGCTGTTTTTT. As protein: CAISEWSRRERAGELFF.